This TCR beta chain was sequenced during a study of control samples from healthy donors and cancer patients. Assay: immunoSEQ multiplex PCR; the TCRdb copy retains only in-frame clones and omits some. Of 120,000 or so clones listed, more than 75% are singletons. CDR1 is MNHEY, CDR2 SVGAGI, per germline. This CDR3 has 13 amino acids. As concerns this clone: At one end the junction does not follow the germline gene, possibly because of a read error.

The receptor comes from a man between 60 and 75 years old in good health. Sequenced input: blood. The chain employs TRBV6-5 and TRBJ1-2; D is undetermined. In nucleotides, the CDR3 is TGTGCCAGCAGTTACTCGGGCAGTGGGGATATGTCCTTC. Translating gives CASSYSGSGDMSF.